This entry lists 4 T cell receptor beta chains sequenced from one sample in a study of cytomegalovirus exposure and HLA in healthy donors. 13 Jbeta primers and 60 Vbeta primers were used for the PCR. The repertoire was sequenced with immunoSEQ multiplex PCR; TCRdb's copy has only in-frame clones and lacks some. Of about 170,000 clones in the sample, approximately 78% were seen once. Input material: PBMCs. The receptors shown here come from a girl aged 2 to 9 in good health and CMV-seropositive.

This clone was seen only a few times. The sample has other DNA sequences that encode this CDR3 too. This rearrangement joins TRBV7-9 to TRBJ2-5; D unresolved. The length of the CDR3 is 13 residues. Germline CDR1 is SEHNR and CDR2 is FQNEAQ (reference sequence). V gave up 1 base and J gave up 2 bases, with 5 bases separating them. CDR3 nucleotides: TGTGCCAGCAGCTTAGACTCTCAAGAGACCCAGTACTTC. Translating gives CASSLDSQETQYF.

The CDR3 reads CAWSVKRTSGRAGGELFF. The CDR3 region has the DNA TGTGCCTGGAGTGTCAAAAGGACTAGCGGGAGGGCAGGCGGGGAGCTGTTTTTT. The chain is built from TRBV30 and TRBJ2-2, with 15 bases aligning to TRBD2. Germline trimming cut 0 bases from V and 7 bases from J; bases unmatched to any gene: 9. Germline lookup yields CDR1 GTSNPN and CDR2 SVGIG (reference sequence). The length of the CDR3 is 18 residues.

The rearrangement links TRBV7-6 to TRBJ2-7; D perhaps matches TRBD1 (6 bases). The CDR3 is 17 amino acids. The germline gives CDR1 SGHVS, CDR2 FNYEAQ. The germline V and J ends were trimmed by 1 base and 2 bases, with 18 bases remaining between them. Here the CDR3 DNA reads TGTGCCAGCAGCTTAGAGTCTGGGTACAGGGCCACCTACGAGCAGTACTTC. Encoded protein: CASSLESGYRATYEQYF.

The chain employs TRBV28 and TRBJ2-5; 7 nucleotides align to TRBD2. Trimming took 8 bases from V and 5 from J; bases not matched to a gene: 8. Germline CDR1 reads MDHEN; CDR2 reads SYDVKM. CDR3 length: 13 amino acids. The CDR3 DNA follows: TGTGCCAGCCGGGCGGGAGAAGGGGAGACCCAGTACTTC. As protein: CASRAGEGETQYF.